This TCR beta chain comes out of a study of cytomegalovirus exposure and HLA in healthy donors. Study-wide context: The early release's HLA-typed donors yielded 78 million or so unique TCRs.

The CDR3 is 15 residues long. CDR1 is MNHEY, CDR2 SVGAGI, per germline. J was trimmed by 6 bases and V by 6 bases; bases with no gene match: 6. Healthy bone marrow donors made up the donor group. PCR involved 60 Vbeta and 13 Jbeta primers. TCRdb's table, derived via immunoSEQ multiplex PCR, lists solely in-frame clones and lacks some. The data contain roughly 190,000 clones, about 62% of them seen just once; the ten biggest clones take up just under 3%. This rearrangement joins TRBV6-5 to TRBJ2-2; 11 bases fit TRBD2. The sequence was collected from a middle-aged man in good health and CMV-seronegative. The sequenced sample consisted of PBMCs. CDR3 nucleotides: TGTGCCAGCAGAAACTTAGCGGGGGGGCCCGGGGAGCTGTTTTTT. Translation gives CASRNLAGGPGELFF.